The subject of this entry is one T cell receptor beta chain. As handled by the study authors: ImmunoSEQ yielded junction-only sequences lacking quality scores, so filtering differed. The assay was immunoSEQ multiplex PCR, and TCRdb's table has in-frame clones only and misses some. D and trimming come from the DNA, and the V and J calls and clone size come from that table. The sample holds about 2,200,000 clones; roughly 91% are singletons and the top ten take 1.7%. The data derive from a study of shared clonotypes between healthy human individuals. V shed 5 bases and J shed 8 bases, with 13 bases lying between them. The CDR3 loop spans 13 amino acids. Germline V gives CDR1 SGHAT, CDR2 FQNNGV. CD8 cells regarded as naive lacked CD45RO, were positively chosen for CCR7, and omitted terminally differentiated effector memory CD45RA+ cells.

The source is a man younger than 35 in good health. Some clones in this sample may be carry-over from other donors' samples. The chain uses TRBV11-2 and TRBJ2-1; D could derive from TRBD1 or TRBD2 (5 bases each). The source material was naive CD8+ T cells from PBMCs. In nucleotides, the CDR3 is TGTGCCAGCAGCACCGGGCGAGGGGATGAGCAGTTCTTC. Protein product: CASSTGRGDEQFF.